This TCR beta chain was sequenced for a study of blood T cell repertoires in COVID-19. Across the whole study: PBMCs, B-cell-depleted T cells, or T cells were the source of the cDNA or gDNA that made up the material.

Original methodology: Amplifying reference gene primers gave estimates of nucleated cell counts. The table came from immunoSEQ multiplex PCR; TCRdb's copy has only in-frame clones and leaves some out. The D gene and trimming were derived from the DNA, and the V and J assignments and clone size from that table. The sample comprises around 420,000 clones, 88% of which are singletons, and approximately 2.1% rests with the top ten. Germline V gene lookup returns CDR1 MNHEY and CDR2 SVGAGI. The V end lost 2 bases, the J end lost 4 bases, and 12 bases lay between the germline ends. The CDR3 is 14 amino acids. Participant ages covered about 18 to 90 years across about 22 US areas. Participants had their cohort set by participant-reported clinical history.

Sample: PBMCs or T cells enriched from blood (not recorded which). The chain combines TRBV6-5 with TRBJ2-7; D is possibly TRBD1 (5 bases). This receptor was taken from a woman between 40 and 55 years old with acute COVID-19. The CDR3 DNA reads as TGTGCCAGCAGTTACGTCCAGGGTTGGTACGAGCAGTACTTC. Translating gives CASSYVQGWYEQYF.